This is a list of T cell receptor beta chains from one sample in a study of blood T cell repertoires in COVID-19. Sequencing used immunoSEQ multiplex PCR; TCRdb keeps in-frame clones, though not all of them. The sample has 170,000 or so clones, 85% to 90% seen once. The specimen was peripheral blood. The receptor source for this set is a man between 50 and 59 years old with active or convalescent COVID-19. The CDR3 runs from the conserved cysteine through the conserved F or W. The D gene is left open where the match is weak. The size field is filled for only some rows; it gives once, few, many or a size class.

>TRBV6-5|TRBJ2-4|.|.
TGTGCCAGCAGTTACTCGACAGGGAGGGCCAAAAACATTCAGTACTTC
CASSYSTGRAKNIQYF
>TRBV2|TRBJ1-5|.|.
TGTGCCAGCATGGAGCACCGCAATCAGCCCCAGCATTTT
CASMEHRNQPQHF
>TRBV5-1|TRBJ2-6|.|.
TGCGCCAGCAGCTTGGGCCCCCAGGGGTCCGGGGCCAACGTCCTGACTTTC
CASSLGPQGSGANVLTF
>TRBV5-4|TRBJ1-2|.|.
TGTGCCAGCAGCTTGGGACACGTCTATGGCTACACCTTC
CASSLGHVYGYTF
>TRBV5-4|TRBJ2-5|.|.
TGTGCCAGCAGCCCCCGAAGGGGATCTTACCAAGAGACCCAGTACTTC
CASSPRRGSYQETQYF
>TRBV7-9|TRBJ2-6|.|.
TGTGCCAGCAGCTTAATCGACTATATCTCTGGGGCCAACGTCCTGACTTTC
CASSLIDYISGANVLTF
>TRBV15|TRBJ1-5|.|.
TGTGCCACCAGCAGAGGAGGGAACAGACCCTCTCAGCCCCAGCATTTT
CATSRGGNRPSQPQHF
>TRBV7-2|TRBJ2-3|.|TRBD2
TGTGCCAGCAGCTCATCTAGCGGGGGGGGGACAGATACGCAGTATTTT
CASSSSSGGGTDTQYF
>TRBV14|TRBJ1-2|.|.
TGTGCCAGCAGCCCTCTCCAAAGGGGGGGCTACACCTTC
CASSPLQRGGYTF
>TRBV6-6|TRBJ2-6|.|.
TGTGCCAGCATGTCGGCAGGGGCTGGGGCCAACGTCCTGACTTTC
CASMSAGAGANVLTF
>TRBV19|TRBJ2-5|.|TRBD2
TGTGCCAGTAGCACGGGACTAGATAGGGAGACCCAGTACTTC
CASSTGLDRETQYF
>TRBV3-1/TRBV3-2|TRBJ1-1|once|.
TGTGCCAGCAGCCAAGACGGCGGGGCTTTTAACACTGAAGCTTTCTTT
CASSQDGGAFNTEAFF
>TRBV2|TRBJ2-2|.|TRBD2
TGTGCCAGCAGGGTGGGACTAGCGAGGACCGGGGAGCTGTTTTTT
CASRVGLARTGELFF
>TRBV5-6|TRBJ2-1|.|TRBD2
TGTGCCAGCAGTTGGGCGGGAGGGACGAACAATGAGCAGTTCTTC
CASSWAGGTNNEQFF
>TRBV30|TRBJ2-5|.|.
TGTGCCCCTCTTTTTCACAGGGCCAATACCCAAGAGACCCAGTACTTC
CAPLFHRANTQETQYF
>TRBV11-2|TRBJ1-1|.|TRBD1
TGTGCCAGCAGCTGGTTCTTTTCGACAGGGAGAGAAACTGAAGCTTTCTTT
CASSWFFSTGRETEAFF
>TRBV19|TRBJ2-3|once|.
TGTGCCAGTAGTATTGGGGGGAGCACAGATACGCAGTATTTT
CASSIGGSTDTQYF
>TRBV18|TRBJ1-5|.|TRBD1
TGTGCCAGCTCACATCGACAGGGGGACGTGGGGGGCAATCAGCCCCAGCATTTT
CASSHRQGDVGGNQPQHF
>TRBV7-2|TRBJ1-5|.|.
TGTGCCAGCAGCTTAGGGCTGAGCAATCAGCCCCAGCATTTT
CASSLGLSNQPQHF
>TRBV2|TRBJ2-5|once|TRBD1
TGTGCCAGCAGCAGGGGGCGCCGGGAGACCCAGTACTTC
CASSRGRRETQYF
>TRBV5-4|TRBJ1-1|.|.
TGTGCCAGCAGCGCCGTATCAGGGGACACTGAAGCTTTCTTT
CASSAVSGDTEAFF
>TRBV19|TRBJ2-7|.|.
TGTGCCAGTAGTATAAAACAGTCCTACGAGCAGTACTTC
CASSIKQSYEQYF
>TRBV4-3|TRBJ2-7|.|TRBD1
TGCGCCAGCAGCCAAGACAGGACAGGGGTCTACGAGCAGTACTTC
CASSQDRTGVYEQYF
>TRBV18|TRBJ2-1|.|.
TGTGCCAGCTCCCCCGCGAGACAGGTTACTTACAATGAGCAGTTCTTC
CASSPARQVTYNEQFF
>TRBV5-1|TRBJ2-7|.|TRBD2
TGCGCCAGCAGCTTTGCTAGCGGGGGCAACGAGCAGTACTTC
CASSFASGGNEQYF
>TRBV3-1/TRBV3-2|TRBJ2-2|once|TRBD2
TGTGCCAGCAGTCCCCAGCGGGGCCGGGGGACCGGGGAGCTGTTTTTT
CASSPQRGRGTGELFF
>TRBV3-1/TRBV3-2|TRBJ2-1|.|TRBD2
TGTGCCAGCAGGGGTAGCGGAGCGGGGGGGCTAGGTGAGCAGTTCTTC
CASRGSGAGGLGEQFF
>TRBV4-2|TRBJ1-2|.|TRBD1
TGTGCCAGCAGCCAACCAGGGACAGGGTATGGCTACACCTTC
CASSQPGTGYGYTF
>TRBV19|TRBJ1-1|.|TRBD1
TGTGCCAGTAGTACCCCTTACCGGGACAGAGAAAAGGGTTTCTTT
CASSTPYRDREKGFF
>TRBV11-3|TRBJ2-7|.|.
TGTGCCAGCAGCTTAGAACAGGGTGTTTCCTACGAGCAGTACTTC
CASSLEQGVSYEQYF
>TRBV24-1|TRBJ1-2|.|TRBD1
TGTGCCACCAGTGATGGGGACAGGGTCAATGGCTACACCTTC
CATSDGDRVNGYTF
>TRBV6-2/TRBV6-3|TRBJ1-1|.|.
TGTGCCAGCAGTTACGCGGTGGTGACTGAAGCTTTCTTT
CASSYAVVTEAFF
>TRBV6-1|TRBJ2-3|.|.
TGTGCCAGCAGTGACAGGGGAATATTAGATACGCAGTATTTT
CASSDRGILDTQYF
>TRBV9|TRBJ1-6|.|.
TGTGCCAGCAGCGTAGGGGGAACAGGGAGCTCCTATAATTCACCCCTCCACTTT
CASSVGGTGSSYNSPLHF
>TRBV24-1|TRBJ1-5|.|.
TGTGCCACCAGTGACCCGGGGGTCCATCAGCCCCAGCATTTT
CATSDPGVHQPQHF
>TRBV3-1/TRBV3-2|TRBJ2-1|.|.
TGTGCCAGCAGTCTGGCCCTCGGGACCTACAATGAGCAGTTCTTC
CASSLALGTYNEQFF
>TRBV7-6|TRBJ1-1|.|TRBD1
TGTGCCAGCAGCTCCGGGACAGGCCGGAACACTGAAGCTTTCTTT
CASSSGTGRNTEAFF
>TRBV18|TRBJ1-3|.|TRBD1
TGTGCCAGCTCACGGGTCACAGGGGTAGCTGGAAACACCATATATTTT
CASSRVTGVAGNTIYF
>TRBV19|TRBJ1-1|.|TRBD1
TGTGCCAGTAGTACAAACAGGGGAGCAAACACTGAAGCTTTCTTT
CASSTNRGANTEAFF
>TRBV28|TRBJ2-7|.|.
TGTGCCAGCAGTTTTCGGCGGCAGATTGGCGAGCAGTACTTC
CASSFRRQIGEQYF
>TRBV7-2|TRBJ2-3|once|TRBD2
TGTGCCAGCAGCCTAAGCGGGAGGTTCGGGACAGATACGCAGTATTTT
CASSLSGRFGTDTQYF
>TRBV9|TRBJ2-3|.|.
TGTGCCAGCAGCGTAGGCGGCTTGAATAGAGATACGCAGTATTTT
CASSVGGLNRDTQYF
>TRBV7-6|TRBJ2-3|.|.
TGTGCCAGCACCATGGGGATAGCGAGGGCAGATACGCAGTATTTT
CASTMGIARADTQYF
>TRBV19|TRBJ1-3|.|.
TGTGCCAGTAGCAACGCGGCAGTAACTGCTGCCGGTGGAAACACCATATATTTT
CASSNAAVTAAGGNTIYF
>TRBV10-3|TRBJ2-1|.|TRBD2
TGTGCCATGGGACTAGCGGGAGGGTACAATGAGCAGTTCTTC
CAMGLAGGYNEQFF
>TRBV20-1|TRBJ2-7|.|.
TGCAGTGCTAGACGCGCATACGAGCAGTACTTC
CSARRAYEQYF
>TRBV2|TRBJ2-7|.|.
TGTGCCACCCTTGACCCCGGGCTAGCAGACTACTACGAGCAGTACTTC
CATLDPGLADYYEQYF
>TRBV27|TRBJ2-2|.|.
TGTGCCAGCCTCTCAAAGAAGCGTGGGTACACCGGGGAGCTGTTTTTT
CASLSKKRGYTGELFF
>TRBV24-1|TRBJ2-3|.|.
TGTGCCACCAGTGATCTCCGACTAGAAAATACAGATACGCAGTATTTT
CATSDLRLENTDTQYF
>TRBV18|TRBJ1-5|.|TRBD1
TGTGCCAGCTCACCTGACAGGGGGAGTCAGCCCCAGCATTTT
CASSPDRGSQPQHF
>TRBV9|TRBJ2-7|.|.
TGTGCCAGCAGCAGCCCTACAGGTTCGAACGAGCAGTACTTC
CASSSPTGSNEQYF
>TRBV7-3|TRBJ2-5|.|.
TGTGCCAGCAGCTTAAACGGTGACCAAGAGACCCAGTACTTC
CASSLNGDQETQYF
>TRBV2|TRBJ2-5|many|TRBD1
TGTGCCAGCACCTGGTCCGGGACAGGTCAAGAGACCCAGTACTTC
CASTWSGTGQETQYF
>TRBV28|TRBJ2-1|few|.
TGTGCCAGCCGCCCACAGGGAACCACCTACAATGAGCAGTTCTTC
CASRPQGTTYNEQFF
>TRBV30|TRBJ2-5|.|TRBD2
TGTGCCTGGAGTGTAAGACTAGCGCAACAGGGAGAGACCCAGTACTTC
CAWSVRLAQQGETQYF